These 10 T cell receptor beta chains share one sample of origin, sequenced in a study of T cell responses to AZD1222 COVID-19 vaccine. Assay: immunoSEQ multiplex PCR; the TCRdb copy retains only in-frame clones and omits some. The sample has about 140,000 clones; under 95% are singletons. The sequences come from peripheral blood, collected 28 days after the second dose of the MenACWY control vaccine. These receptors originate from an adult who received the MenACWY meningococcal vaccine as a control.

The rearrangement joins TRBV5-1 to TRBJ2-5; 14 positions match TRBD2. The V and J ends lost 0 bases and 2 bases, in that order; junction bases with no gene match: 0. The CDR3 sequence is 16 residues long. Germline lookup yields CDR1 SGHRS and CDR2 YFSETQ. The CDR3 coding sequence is TGCGCCAGCAGCTTGGGGACTAGCGGGGGGCAAGAGACCCAGTACTTC. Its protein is CASSLGTSGGQETQYF.

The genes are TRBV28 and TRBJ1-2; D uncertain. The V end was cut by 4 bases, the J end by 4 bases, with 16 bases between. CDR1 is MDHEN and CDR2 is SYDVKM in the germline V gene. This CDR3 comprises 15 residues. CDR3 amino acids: CASSSQKTGPYGYTF. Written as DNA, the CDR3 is TGTGCCAGCAGTTCACAGAAGACCGGGCCCTATGGCTACACCTTC.

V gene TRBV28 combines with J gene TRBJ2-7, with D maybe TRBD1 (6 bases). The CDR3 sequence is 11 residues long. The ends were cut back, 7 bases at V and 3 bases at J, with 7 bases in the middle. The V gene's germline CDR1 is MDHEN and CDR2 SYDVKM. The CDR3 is CASTDSYEQYF. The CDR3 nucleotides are TGTGCCAGCACGGACAGCTACGAGCAGTACTTC.

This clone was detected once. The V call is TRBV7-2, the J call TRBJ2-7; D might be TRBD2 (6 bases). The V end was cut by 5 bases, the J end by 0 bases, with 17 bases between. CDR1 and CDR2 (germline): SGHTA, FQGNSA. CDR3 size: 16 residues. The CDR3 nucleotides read TGTGCCAGCAGCCACAGCAGTGCGGGGAGCTCCTACGAGCAGTACTTC. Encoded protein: CASSHSSAGSSYEQYF.

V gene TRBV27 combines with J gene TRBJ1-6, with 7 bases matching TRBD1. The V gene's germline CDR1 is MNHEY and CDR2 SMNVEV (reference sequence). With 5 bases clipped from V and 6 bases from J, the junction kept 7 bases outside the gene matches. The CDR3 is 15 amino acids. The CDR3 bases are TGTGCCAGCAGTAAAAGACAGGGCCGTAATTCACCCCTCCACTTT. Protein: CASSKRQGRNSPLHF.

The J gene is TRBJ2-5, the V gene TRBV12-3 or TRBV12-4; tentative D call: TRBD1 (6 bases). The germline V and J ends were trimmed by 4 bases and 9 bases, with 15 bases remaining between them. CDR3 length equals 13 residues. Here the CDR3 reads CASSWNRAEAQYF. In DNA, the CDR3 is TGTGCCAGCAGTTGGAACAGGGCCGAGGCCCAGTACTTC.

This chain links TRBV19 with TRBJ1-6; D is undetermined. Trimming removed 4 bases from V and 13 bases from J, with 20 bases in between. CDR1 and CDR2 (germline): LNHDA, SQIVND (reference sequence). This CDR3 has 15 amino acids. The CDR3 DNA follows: TGTGCCAGTAGTACCACGTCGGCCCCTCGCTTCCCCCTCCACTTT. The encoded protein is CASSTTSAPRFPLHF. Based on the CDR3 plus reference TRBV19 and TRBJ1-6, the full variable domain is DGGITQSPKYLFRKEGQNVTLSCEQNLNHDAMYWYRQDPGQGLRLIYYSQIVNDFQKGDIAEGYSVSREKKESFPLTVTSAQKNPTAFYLCASSTTSAPRFPLHFGNGTRLTVT.

The CDR3 DNA is TGTGCCAGCATCGGCAGGGGGTACACAGATACGCAGTATTTT. Protein: CASIGRGYTDTQYF. The chain recombines TRBV6-5 with TRBJ2-3, with 7 bases identical to TRBD1. The V gene end was trimmed by 7 bases and the J gene end by 2 bases; junction bases not matched to a gene: 6. Looked up from germline, CDR1 is MNHEY and CDR2 is SVGAGI. This CDR3 is 14 amino acids long.

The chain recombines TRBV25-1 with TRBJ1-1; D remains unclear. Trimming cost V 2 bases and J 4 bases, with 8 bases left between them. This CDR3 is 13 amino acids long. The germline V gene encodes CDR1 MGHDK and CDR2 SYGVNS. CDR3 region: CASSEGGGTEAFF. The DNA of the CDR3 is TGTGCCAGCAGTGAAGGTGGTGGCACTGAAGCTTTCTTT.

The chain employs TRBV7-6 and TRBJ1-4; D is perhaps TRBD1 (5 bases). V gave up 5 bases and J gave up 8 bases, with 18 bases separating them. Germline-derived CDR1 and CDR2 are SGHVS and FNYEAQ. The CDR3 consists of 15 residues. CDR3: CASSTGGAGTEKLFF. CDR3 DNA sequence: TGTGCCAGCAGCACCGGTGGGGCAGGGACCGAAAAACTGTTTTTT.